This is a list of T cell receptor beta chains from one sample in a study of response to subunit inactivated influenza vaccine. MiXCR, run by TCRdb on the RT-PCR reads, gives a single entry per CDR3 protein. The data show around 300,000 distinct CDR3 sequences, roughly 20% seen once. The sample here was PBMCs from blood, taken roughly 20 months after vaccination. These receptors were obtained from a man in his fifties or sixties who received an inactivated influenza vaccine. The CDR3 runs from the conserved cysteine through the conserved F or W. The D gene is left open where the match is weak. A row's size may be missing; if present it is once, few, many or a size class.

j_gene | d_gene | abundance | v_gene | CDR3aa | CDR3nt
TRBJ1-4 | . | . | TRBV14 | CASSPSGRKRLFF | TGTGCCAGCAGCCCAAGTGGACGGAAGAGACTGTTTTTT
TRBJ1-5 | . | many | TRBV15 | CATSPRGEWGQPQHF | TGTGCCACCAGCCCCCGGGGGGAATGGGGTCAGCCCCAGCATTTT
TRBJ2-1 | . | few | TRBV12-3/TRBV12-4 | CASSFLRGTPDDEQFF | TGTGCCAGCAGTTTCCTTAGGGGGACACCGGATGATGAGCAGTTCTTC
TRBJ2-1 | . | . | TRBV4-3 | CASSQDRDTGEFGEQFF | TGCGCCAGCAGCCAAGATCGGGATACCGGGGAGTTTGGTGAGCAGTTCTTC
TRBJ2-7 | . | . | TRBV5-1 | CASSLEGVSEQYF | TGCGCCAGCAGCTTGGAAGGGGTTAGTGAGCAGTACTTC
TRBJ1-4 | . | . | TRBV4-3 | CASSQDLVSGNEKLFF | TGCGCCAGCAGCCAAGATCTGGTTTCCGGTAATGAAAAACTGTTTTTT
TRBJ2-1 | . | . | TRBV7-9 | CASSILGGSYNEQFF | TGTGCCAGCAGCATTCTCGGGGGCTCCTACAATGAGCAGTTCTTC
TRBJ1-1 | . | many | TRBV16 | CASSQRAGDIQAFF | TGTGCCAGCAGCCAAAGGGCAGGGGACATTCAAGCTTTCTTT
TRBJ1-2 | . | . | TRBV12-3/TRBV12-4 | CASSFREGRGYTF | TGTGCCAGCAGTTTTCGGGAGGGACGCGGCTACACCTTC
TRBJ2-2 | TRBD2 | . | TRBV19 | CASTFSGRAGTGELFF | TGTGCCAGTACCTTTAGCGGGAGGGCAGGCACCGGGGAGCTGTTTTTT
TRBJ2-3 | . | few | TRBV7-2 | CASSPYDTQYF | TGTGCCAGCAGCCCCTACGATACGCAGTATTTT